This T cell receptor beta chain was sequenced in a study of T cell responses to AZD1222 COVID-19 vaccine. This CDR3 contains 16 residues. Trimming took 4 bases from V and 5 from J, leaving 19 bases between them. Germline loops: CDR1 SGHVS, CDR2 FQNEAQ. Produced via immunoSEQ multiplex PCR; TCRdb's table is partial and in-frame only. The table shows roughly 150,000 clones, with 80% to 95% occurring only once. The specimen comprised peripheral blood, sampled on day 0 of AZD1222 vaccination. The sequence was obtained from an adult in good health. The chain couples TRBV7-8 to TRBJ2-3; D tentatively fits TRBD1 or TRBD2 (5 bases each). This CDR3 reads CASSSPWKGSQDTQYF. Here the CDR3 DNA reads TGTGCCAGCAGCTCACCATGGAAGGGGAGTCAAGATACGCAGTATTTT.